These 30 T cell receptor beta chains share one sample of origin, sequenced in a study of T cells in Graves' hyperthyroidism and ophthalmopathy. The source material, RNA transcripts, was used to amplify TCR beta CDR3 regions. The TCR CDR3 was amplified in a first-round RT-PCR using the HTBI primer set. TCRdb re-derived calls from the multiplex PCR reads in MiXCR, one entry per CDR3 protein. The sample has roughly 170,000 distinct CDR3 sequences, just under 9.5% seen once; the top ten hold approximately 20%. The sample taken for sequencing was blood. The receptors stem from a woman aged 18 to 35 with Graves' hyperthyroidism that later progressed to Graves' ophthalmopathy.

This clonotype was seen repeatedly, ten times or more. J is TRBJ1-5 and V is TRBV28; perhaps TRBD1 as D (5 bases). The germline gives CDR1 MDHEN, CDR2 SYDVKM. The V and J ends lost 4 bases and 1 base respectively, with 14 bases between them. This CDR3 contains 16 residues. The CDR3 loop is CASSSPLGVSNQPQHF. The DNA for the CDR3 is TGTGCCAGCAGTTCCCCCTTGGGGGTAAGCAATCAGCCCCAGCATTTT.

The CDR3 region is CASSVADRTNSGNTIYF. For the CDR3, the DNA is TGTGCCAGCAGCGTAGCGGACAGGACCAACTCTGGAAACACCATATATTTT. V usage is TRBV9 and J usage is TRBJ1-3, with TRBD1 matching 7 bases. This CDR3 has 17 residues. Germline V gene data show CDR1 as SGDLS and CDR2 as YYNGEE. Trimming removed 0 bases from V and 0 bases from J; junction bases left unmatched: 6.

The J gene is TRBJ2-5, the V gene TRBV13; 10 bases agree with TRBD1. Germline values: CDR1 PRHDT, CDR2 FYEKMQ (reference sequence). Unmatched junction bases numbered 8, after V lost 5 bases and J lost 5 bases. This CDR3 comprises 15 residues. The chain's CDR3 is CASSPTRQGAETQYF. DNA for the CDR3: TGTGCCAGCAGCCCAACCAGACAGGGGGCTGAGACCCAGTACTTC.

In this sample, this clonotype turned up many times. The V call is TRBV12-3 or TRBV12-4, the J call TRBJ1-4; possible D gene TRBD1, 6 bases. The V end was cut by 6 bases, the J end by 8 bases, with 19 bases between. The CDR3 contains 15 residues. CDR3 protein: CASRGDSGGHEKLFF. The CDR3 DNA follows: TGTGCCAGCAGGGGGGACTCCGGGGGCCACGAAAAACTGTTTTTT.

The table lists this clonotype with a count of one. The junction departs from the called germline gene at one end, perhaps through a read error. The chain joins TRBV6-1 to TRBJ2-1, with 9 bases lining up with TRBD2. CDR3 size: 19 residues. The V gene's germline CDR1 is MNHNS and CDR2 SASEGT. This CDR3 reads CAISAGTVRLAASYNDQFF. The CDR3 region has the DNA TGTGCCATCAGTGCCGGGACGGTACGACTAGCGGCATCCTACAATGATCAGTTCTTC.

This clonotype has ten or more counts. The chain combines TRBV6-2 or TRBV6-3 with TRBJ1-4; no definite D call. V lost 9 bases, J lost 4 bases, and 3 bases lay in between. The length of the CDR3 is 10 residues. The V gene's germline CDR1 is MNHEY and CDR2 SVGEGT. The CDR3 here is CASRNEKLFF. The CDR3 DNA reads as TGTGCCAGTCGTAATGAAAAACTGTTTTTT.

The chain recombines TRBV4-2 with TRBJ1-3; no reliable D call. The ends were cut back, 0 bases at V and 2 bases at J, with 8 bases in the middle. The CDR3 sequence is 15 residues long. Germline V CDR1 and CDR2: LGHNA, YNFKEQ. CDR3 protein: CASSQDPLPGNTIYF. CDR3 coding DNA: TGTGCCAGCAGCCAAGATCCCCTGCCTGGAAACACCATATATTTT.

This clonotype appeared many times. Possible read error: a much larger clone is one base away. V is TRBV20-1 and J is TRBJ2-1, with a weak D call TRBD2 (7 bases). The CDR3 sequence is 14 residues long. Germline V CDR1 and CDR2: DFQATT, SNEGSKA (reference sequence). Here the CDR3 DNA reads TGCAGTGCTAGCGGGGGGCACCTCTACAATGAGCAGTCCTTC. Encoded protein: CSASGGHLYNEQSF.

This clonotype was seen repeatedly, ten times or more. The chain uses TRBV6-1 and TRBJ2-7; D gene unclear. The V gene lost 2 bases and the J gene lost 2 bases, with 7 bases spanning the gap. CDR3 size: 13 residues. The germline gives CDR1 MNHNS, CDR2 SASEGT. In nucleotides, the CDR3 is TGTGCCAGCAGTGAATCAGGTACCTACGAGCAGTACTTC. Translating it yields CASSESGTYEQYF.

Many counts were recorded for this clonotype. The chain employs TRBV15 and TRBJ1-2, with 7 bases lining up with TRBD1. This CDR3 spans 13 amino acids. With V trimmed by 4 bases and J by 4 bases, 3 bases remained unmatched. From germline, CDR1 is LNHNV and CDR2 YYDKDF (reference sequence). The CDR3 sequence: CATSIAGGYGYTF. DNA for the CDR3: TGTGCCACCAGCATCGCAGGGGGCTATGGCTACACCTTC.

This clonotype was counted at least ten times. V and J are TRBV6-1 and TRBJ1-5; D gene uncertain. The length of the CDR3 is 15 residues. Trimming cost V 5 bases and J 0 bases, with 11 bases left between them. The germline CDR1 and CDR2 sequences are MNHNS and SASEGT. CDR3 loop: CASSYAAYSNQPQHF. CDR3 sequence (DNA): TGTGCCAGCAGTTACGCGGCCTATAGCAATCAGCCCCAGCATTTT.

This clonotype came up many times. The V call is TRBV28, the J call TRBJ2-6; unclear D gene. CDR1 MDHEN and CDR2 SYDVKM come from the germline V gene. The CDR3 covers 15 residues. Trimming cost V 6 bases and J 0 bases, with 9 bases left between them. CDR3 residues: CASRVQASGANVLTF. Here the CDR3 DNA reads TGTGCCAGCAGAGTACAAGCCTCTGGGGCCAACGTCCTGACTTTC. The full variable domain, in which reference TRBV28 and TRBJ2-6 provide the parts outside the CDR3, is DVKVTQSSRYLVKRTGEKVFLECVQDMDHENMFWYRQDPGLGLRLIYFSYDVKMKEKGDIPEGYSVSREKKERFSLILESASTNQTSMYLCASRVQASGANVLTFGAGSRLTVL.

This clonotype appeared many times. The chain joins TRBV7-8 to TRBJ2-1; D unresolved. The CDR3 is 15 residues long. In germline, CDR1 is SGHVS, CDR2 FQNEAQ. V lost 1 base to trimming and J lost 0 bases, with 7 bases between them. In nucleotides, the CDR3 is TGTGCCAGCAGCTTAGAGGGAAGCTCCTACAATGAGCAGTTCTTC. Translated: CASSLEGSSYNEQFF.

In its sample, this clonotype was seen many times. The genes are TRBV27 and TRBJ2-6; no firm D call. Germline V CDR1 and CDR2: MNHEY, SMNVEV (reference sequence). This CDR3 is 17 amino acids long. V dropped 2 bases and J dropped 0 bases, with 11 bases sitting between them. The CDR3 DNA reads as TGTGCCAGCAGTTTAGCGCAGGCGTTCTCTGGGGCCAACGTCCTGACTTTC. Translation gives CASSLAQAFSGANVLTF.

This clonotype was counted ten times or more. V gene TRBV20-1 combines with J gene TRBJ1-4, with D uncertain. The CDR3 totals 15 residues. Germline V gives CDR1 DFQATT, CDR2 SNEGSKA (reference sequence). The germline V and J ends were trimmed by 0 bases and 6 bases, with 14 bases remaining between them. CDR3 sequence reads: CSARDGRKHDEKLFF. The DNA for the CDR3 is TGCAGTGCTAGAGATGGACGGAAGCACGATGAAAAACTGTTTTTT.

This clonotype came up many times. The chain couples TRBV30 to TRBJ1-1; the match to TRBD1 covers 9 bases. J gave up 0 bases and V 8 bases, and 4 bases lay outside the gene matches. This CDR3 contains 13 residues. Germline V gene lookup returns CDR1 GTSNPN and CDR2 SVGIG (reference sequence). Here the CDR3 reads CARGQGMNTEAFF. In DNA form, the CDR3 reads TGTGCCCGGGGACAGGGTATGAACACTGAAGCTTTCTTT.

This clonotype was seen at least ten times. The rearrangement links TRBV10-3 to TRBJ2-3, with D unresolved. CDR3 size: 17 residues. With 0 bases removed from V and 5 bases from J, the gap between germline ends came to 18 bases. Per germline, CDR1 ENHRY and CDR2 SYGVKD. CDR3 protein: CAISESESFQYVDTQYF. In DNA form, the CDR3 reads TGTGCCATCAGTGAGTCGGAGTCATTTCAGTACGTAGATACGCAGTATTTT.

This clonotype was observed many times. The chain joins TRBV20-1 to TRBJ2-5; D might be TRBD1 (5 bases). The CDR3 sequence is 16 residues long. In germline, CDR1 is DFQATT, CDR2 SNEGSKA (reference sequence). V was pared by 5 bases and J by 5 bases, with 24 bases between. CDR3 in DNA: TGCAGTGCTGGCGCAGGGTCCATTGGAAGATGGGAGACCCAGTACTTC. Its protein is CSAGAGSIGRWETQYF.

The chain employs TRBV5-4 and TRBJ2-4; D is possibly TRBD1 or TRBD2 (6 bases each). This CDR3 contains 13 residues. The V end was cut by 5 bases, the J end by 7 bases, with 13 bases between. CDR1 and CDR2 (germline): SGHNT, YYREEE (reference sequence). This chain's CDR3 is CASRAWGANIQYF. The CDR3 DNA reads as TGTGCCAGCAGGGCGTGGGGGGCGAACATTCAGTACTTC.

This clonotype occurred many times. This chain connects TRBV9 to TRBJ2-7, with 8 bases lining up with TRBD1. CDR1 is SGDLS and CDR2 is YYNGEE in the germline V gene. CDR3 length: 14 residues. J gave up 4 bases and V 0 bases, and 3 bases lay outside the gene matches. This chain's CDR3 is CASSVGQGAYEQYF. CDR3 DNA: TGTGCCAGCAGCGTAGGGCAGGGGGCTTACGAGCAGTACTTC.

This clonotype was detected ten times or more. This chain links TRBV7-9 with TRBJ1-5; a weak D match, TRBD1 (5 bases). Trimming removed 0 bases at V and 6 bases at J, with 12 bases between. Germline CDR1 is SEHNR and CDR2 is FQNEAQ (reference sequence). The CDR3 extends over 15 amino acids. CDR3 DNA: TGTGCCAGCAGCTTAGCCTCGGGGGTCGGTCAGCCCCAGCATTTT. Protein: CASSLASGVGQPQHF.

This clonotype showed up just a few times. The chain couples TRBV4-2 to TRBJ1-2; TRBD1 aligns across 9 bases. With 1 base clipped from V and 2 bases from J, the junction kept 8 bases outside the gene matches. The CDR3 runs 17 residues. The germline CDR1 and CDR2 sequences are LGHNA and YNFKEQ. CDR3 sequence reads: CASSQGTGVGNNYGYTF. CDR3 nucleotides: TGTGCCAGCAGCCAAGGGACAGGGGTCGGAAACAACTATGGCTACACCTTC.

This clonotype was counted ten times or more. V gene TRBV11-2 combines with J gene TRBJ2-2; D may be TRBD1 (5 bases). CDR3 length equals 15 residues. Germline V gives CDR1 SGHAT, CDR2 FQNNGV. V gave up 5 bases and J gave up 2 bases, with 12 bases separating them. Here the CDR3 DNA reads TGTGCCAGCAGCCCGGTGGACACCAACACCGGGGAGCTGTTTTTT. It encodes CASSPVDTNTGELFF.

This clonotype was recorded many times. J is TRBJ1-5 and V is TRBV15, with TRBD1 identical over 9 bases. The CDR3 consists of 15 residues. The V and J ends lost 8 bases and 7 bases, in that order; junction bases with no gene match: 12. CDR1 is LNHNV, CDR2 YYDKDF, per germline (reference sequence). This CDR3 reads CATGWGQGIFQPQHF. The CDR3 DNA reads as TGTGCCACCGGATGGGGACAGGGTATATTCCAGCCCCAGCATTTT.

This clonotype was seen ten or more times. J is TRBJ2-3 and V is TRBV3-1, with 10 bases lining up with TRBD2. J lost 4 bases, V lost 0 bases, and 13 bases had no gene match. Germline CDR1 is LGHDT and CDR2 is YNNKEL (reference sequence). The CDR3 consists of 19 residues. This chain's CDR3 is CASSQDRTSGFPGSDTQYF. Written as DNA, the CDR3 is TGTGCCAGCAGCCAAGATAGGACTAGCGGATTCCCGGGCTCAGATACGCAGTATTTT.

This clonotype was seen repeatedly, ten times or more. The CDR3 DNA sequence: TGTGCCAGCAGCCCCGTAGCGGGAGGGCCCGGTGAGCAGTTCTTC. The encoded protein is CASSPVAGGPGEQFF. The chain combines TRBV7-9 with TRBJ2-1; TRBD2 agrees at 11 bases. The V and J ends lost 5 bases and 9 bases, in that order; junction bases with no gene match: 9. The CDR3 runs 15 residues. Germline V gives CDR1 SEHNR, CDR2 FQNEAQ (reference sequence). The full variable domain, its missing parts supplied by reference TRBV7-9 and TRBJ2-1, is DTGVSQNPRHKITKRGQNVTFRCDPISEHNRLYWYRQTLGQGPEFLTYFQNEAQLEKSRLLSDRFSAERPKGSFSTLEIQRTEQGDSAMYLCASSPVAGGPGEQFFGPGTRLTVL.

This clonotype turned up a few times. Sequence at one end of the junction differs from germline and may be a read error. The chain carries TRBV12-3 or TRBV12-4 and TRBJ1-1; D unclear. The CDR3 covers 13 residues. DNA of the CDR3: TGTGCCAACAGTCTTGGGCGGAACACTGAAGCTTTCTTT. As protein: CANSLGRNTEAFF.

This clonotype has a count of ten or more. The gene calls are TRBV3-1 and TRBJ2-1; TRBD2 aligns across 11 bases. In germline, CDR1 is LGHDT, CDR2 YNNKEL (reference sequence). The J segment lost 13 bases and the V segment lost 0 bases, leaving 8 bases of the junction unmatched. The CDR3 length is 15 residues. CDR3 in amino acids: CASSQDGTSGEVQFF. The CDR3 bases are TGTGCCAGCAGCCAAGATGGGACTAGCGGAGAAGTTCAGTTCTTC.

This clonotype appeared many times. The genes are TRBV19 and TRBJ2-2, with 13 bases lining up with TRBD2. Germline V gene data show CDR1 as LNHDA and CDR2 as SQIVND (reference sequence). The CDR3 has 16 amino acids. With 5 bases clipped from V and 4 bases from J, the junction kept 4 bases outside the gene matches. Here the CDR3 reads CASSLTSGGLTGELFF. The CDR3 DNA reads TGTGCCAGTAGTCTGACTAGCGGGGGGCTCACCGGGGAGCTGTTTTTT. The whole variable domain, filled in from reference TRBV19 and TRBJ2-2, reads DGGITQSPKYLFRKEGQNVTLSCEQNLNHDAMYWYRQDPGQGLRLIYYSQIVNDFQKGDIAEGYSVSREKKESFPLTVTSAQKNPTAFYLCASSLTSGGLTGELFFGEGSRLTVL.

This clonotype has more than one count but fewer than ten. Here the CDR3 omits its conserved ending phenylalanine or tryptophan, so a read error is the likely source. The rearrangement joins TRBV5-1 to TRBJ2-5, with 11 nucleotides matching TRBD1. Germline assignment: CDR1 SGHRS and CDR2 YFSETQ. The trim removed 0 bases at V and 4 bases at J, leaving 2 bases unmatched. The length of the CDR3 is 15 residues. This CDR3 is CASSLGTGGGETQYL. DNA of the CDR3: TGCGCCAGCAGCTTGGGGACAGGGGGCGGAGAGACCCAGTACCTC.